A selection of T cell receptor beta chains follows, all from one sample in a study of blood T cell repertoires in COVID-19. Only in-frame clones appear in the TCRdb table, and some are missing; sequencing was by immunoSEQ multiplex PCR. The sample shows around 400,000 clones, roughly 80% of them seen only once. Sequencing was carried out using PBMCs or T cells enriched from blood (not recorded which). The receptors come from a woman aged 45-60 years who had recovered from COVID-19. Each CDR3 is given with its conserved first and last residue. Fields, in order: D gene, J gene, V gene, clone size, CDR3 protein, CDR3 DNA. D genes are given only for firm matches. Where a row states a size, it is once, few, many or the class of an expanded clone; other rows omit it.

- | TRBJ2-7 | TRBV6-5 | - | CASSYNPRTYEQYF | TGTGCCAGCAGTTACAATCCGAGAACCTACGAGCAGTACTTC
TRBD1 | TRBJ2-2 | TRBV5-8 | few | CASSSSFQNQGARNTGELFF | TGTGCCAGCAGCTCATCCTTCCAAAATCAGGGGGCGCGGAACACCGGGGAGCTGTTTTTT
TRBD1 | TRBJ1-2 | TRBV9 | - | CASSAGQGGGYTF | TGTGCCAGCAGCGCCGGACAGGGTGGTGGCTACACCTTC
TRBD2 | TRBJ2-3 | TRBV13 | - | CASSPLGSSREITDTQYF | TGTGCCAGCAGCCCGCTCGGGTCATCGCGGGAGATCACAGATACGCAGTATTTT
TRBD1 | TRBJ1-1 | TRBV5-5 | once | CASSLIRGAEAFF | TGTGCCAGCAGCTTAATCAGGGGGGCTGAAGCTTTCTTT
TRBD2 | TRBJ2-1 | TRBV3-1/TRBV3-2 | - | CASSYSRLSGGSDEQFF | TGTGCCAGCAGCTACAGTCGTTTGAGCGGGGGGTCTGATGAGCAGTTCTTC
TRBD1 | TRBJ1-5 | TRBV19 | - | CASSSPGTGSHSWQPQHF | TGTGCCAGTAGTAGTCCCGGGACAGGGTCTCATTCGTGGCAGCCCCAGCATTTT
- | TRBJ2-7 | TRBV5-1 | - | CASSLDSRSLPYEQYF | TGCGCCAGCAGCTTGGACAGTCGAAGCCTTCCCTACGAGCAGTACTTC
TRBD1 | TRBJ2-7 | TRBV6-5 | - | CASSLMTGGPYEQYF | TGTGCCAGCAGTCTTATGACAGGGGGCCCCTACGAGCAGTACTTC
- | TRBJ1-1 | TRBV6-5 | - | CASSYSIAENEAFF | TGTGCCAGCAGTTACTCGATCGCAGAAAATGAAGCTTTCTTT
TRBD2 | TRBJ2-7 | TRBV4-2 | - | CASSQFAGGLVYEQYF | TGTGCCAGCAGCCAATTCGCGGGAGGTCTTGTTTACGAGCAGTACTTC
- | TRBJ1-3 | TRBV7-9 | - | CASSKAGGGSGNTIYF | TGTGCCAGCAGCAAAGCGGGAGGGGGCTCTGGAAACACCATATATTTT
TRBD2 | TRBJ2-1 | TRBV5-1 | - | CASSLTSGSGREQFF | TGCGCCAGCAGCCTGACTAGCGGGAGTGGTCGCGAGCAGTTCTTC
- | TRBJ1-5 | TRBV19 | - | CASSVRQLPYSNQPQHF | TGTGCCAGTAGTGTTCGACAGTTACCATATAGCAATCAGCCCCAGCATTTT
TRBD2 | TRBJ2-3 | TRBV27 | - | CASSLSGGASGRFTDTQYF | TGTGCCAGCAGTTTATCGGGGGGTGCTAGCGGTCGTTTCACAGATACGCAGTATTTT
TRBD1 | TRBJ1-4 | TRBV6-5 | - | CASSRTGLNEKLFF | TGTGCCAGCAGTCGGACAGGACTTAATGAAAAACTGTTTTTT
- | TRBJ1-5 | TRBV6-2/TRBV6-3 | - | CASSLPGHPGQPQHF | TGTGCCAGCAGCCTTCCGGGACACCCCGGGCAGCCCCAGCATTTT
- | TRBJ1-5 | TRBV30 | few | CAWSVRGGQPQHF | TGTGCCTGGAGTGTCAGGGGCGGGCAGCCCCAGCATTTT
TRBD1 | TRBJ1-2 | TRBV2 | - | CARASQGARGYTF | TGTGCCAGGGCCTCTCAGGGGGCGCGTGGCTACACCTTC
TRBD1 | TRBJ1-4 | TRBV27 | - | CASSPLTQGGKEKLFF | TGTGCCAGCAGTCCTCTCACACAGGGGGGAAAGGAAAAACTGTTTTTT
- | TRBJ2-1 | TRBV13 | - | CASSSAFARNEQFF | TGTGCCAGCAGCTCCGCCTTTGCGCGCAATGAGCAGTTCTTC
TRBD1 | TRBJ1-1 | TRBV18 | - | CASSPGQGQGNTEAFF | TGTGCCAGCTCACCGGGACAGGGGCAGGGTAACACTGAAGCTTTCTTT
TRBD2 | TRBJ2-7 | TRBV6-2/TRBV6-3 | once | CASSPSSGRVGEQYF | TGTGCCAGCAGTCCCTCTAGCGGGAGAGTCGGCGAGCAGTACTTC
- | TRBJ1-1 | TRBV7-9 | - | CASSLVQNEAFF | TGTGCCAGCAGCTTAGTTCAGAACGAAGCTTTCTTT
- | TRBJ1-4 | TRBV14 | - | CASSPGRLNEKLFF | TGTGCCAGCAGTCCAGGGAGGTTGAATGAAAAACTGTTTTTT
- | TRBJ1-1 | TRBV6-5 | - | CASKGGGEAFF | TGTGCCAGCAAAGGGGGTGGTGAAGCTTTCTTT
- | TRBJ1-1 | TRBV7-3 | few | CASSLLTGDEAFF | TGTGCCAGCAGCCTCCTCACGGGTGATGAAGCTTTCTTT
- | TRBJ2-6 | TRBV4-2 | - | CASSQDPGHERSGANVLTF | TGTGCCAGCAGCCAAGATCCGGGACACGAACGCTCTGGGGCCAACGTCCTGACTTTC
TRBD1 | TRBJ1-4 | TRBV5-6 | many | CASRGQLNEKLFF | TGTGCCAGCAGGGGACAGTTAAATGAAAAACTGTTTTTT
TRBD2 | TRBJ2-7 | TRBV6-2/TRBV6-3 | - | CASSRGGEQYF | TGTGCCAGCAGTCGGGGGGGCGAGCAGTACTTC
- | TRBJ1-4 | TRBV5-1 | - | CASSLGGAGEEKLFF | TGCGCCAGCAGCTTGGGAGGGGCAGGGGAGGAAAAACTGTTTTTT
- | TRBJ2-3 | TRBV6-2/TRBV6-3 | - | CASSFAQGTQYF | TGTGCCAGCAGTTTCGCACAGGGTACGCAGTATTTT